This TCR beta chain is drawn from a study of T cell responses to AZD1222 COVID-19 vaccine. Across the whole study: Whether given at about 4 or about 12 weeks, second doses were pooled. Findings of the study overall: Donors, mostly white British, included more females; clonal diversity was possibly underestimated. The study found vaccine-associated CD4 TCRs spanning spike, dominant at 160-218 and 743-854. Nearly half of the spike-specific TCRs reportedly recognize variant regions that carry no mutations.

Comments on this clone: Its target is unknown.

Clones were sequenced by immunoSEQ multiplex PCR, and TCRdb holds only the in-frame ones, with some missing. In the table there are about 97,000 clones, roughly 91% of which are singletons. The source of this sequence is an adult in good health. Source: peripheral blood, taken on day 0 of AZD1222 vaccination.

The CDR3 reads CASRPQGNGGGYTF. CDR3 DNA: TGTGCCAGCAGGCCGCAGGGAAACGGCGGTGGCTACACCTTC. The rearrangement joins TRBV6-5 to TRBJ1-2; possibly TRBD1 for D (5 bases). The germline V gene encodes CDR1 MNHEY and CDR2 SVGAGI. V lost 6 bases to trimming and J lost 7 bases, with 18 bases between them. The CDR3 totals 14 residues.